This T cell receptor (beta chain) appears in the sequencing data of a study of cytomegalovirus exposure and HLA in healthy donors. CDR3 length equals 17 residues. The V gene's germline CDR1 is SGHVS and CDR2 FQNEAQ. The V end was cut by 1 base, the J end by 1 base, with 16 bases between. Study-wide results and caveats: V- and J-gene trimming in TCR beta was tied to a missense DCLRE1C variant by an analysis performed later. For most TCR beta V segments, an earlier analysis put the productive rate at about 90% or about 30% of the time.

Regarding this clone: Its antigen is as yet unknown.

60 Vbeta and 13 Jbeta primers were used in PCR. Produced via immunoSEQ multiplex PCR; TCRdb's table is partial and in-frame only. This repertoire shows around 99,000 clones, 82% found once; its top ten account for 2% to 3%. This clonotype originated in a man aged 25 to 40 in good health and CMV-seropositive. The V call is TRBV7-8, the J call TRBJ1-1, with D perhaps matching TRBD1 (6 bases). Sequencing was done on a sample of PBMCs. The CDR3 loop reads CASSLELVWGQNTEAFF. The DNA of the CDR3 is TGTGCCAGCAGCTTAGAATTAGTATGGGGACAGAACACTGAAGCTTTCTTT.